This T cell receptor (beta chain) was found in a study of T cells in Graves' hyperthyroidism and ophthalmopathy. Across the whole study: Peripheral blood collection took place at initial diagnosis, before any treatment.

This CDR3 is built from 16 residues. Trimming removed 4 bases from V and 2 bases from J; junction bases left unmatched: 7. Germline lookup yields CDR1 SQVTM and CDR2 ANQGSEA. From RNA transcripts, TCR beta CDR3 regions were amplified. Researchers ran a first-round RT-PCR on the TCR CDR3 using the HTBI primer set. Each CDR3 protein is one row after TCRdb ran MiXCR on the multiplex PCR reads. The table lists approximately 380,000 distinct CDR3 sequences, more than 12% of them singletons, with 28% in the top ten. This clonotype has more than one count but fewer than ten. This sample holds PBMCs from roughly 10 ml fresh peripheral blood.

The sequencing input was blood. The chain has TRBV29-1 and TRBJ2-3, with 12 positions matching TRBD2. The source of this sequence is a man between 45 and 60 years old with Graves' ophthalmopathy. CDR3 region: CSVAGLAGYFTDTQYF. CDR3 sequence (DNA): TGCAGCGTTGCAGGACTAGCGGGATACTTCACAGATACGCAGTATTTT.